The sample holds many counts of the clone carrying this T cell receptor (beta chain). Antigen: not known. A TCRbeta library incorporating unique molecular identifiers was prepared. TCRdb redid the calling of the PCR reads with MiXCR, one entry per CDR3 protein. This sample yields 95,000 to 120,000 distinct CDR3 sequences, of which almost 6.5% are seen a single time; roughly 25% belongs to the top ten. The data are from a study of T-cell reconstitution after alpha-beta-depleted transplantation in children. Broader study findings: Reportedly, roughly two months post-transplant, alpha-beta T cells arose from several hundred expanded graft clones. Hyperexpanded clones declined; after one year, newly produced T cells mostly supplied diversity.

The CDR3 is 17 residues long. V gave up 5 bases and J gave up 7 bases; unmatched junction bases: 17. Per the germline V gene, CDR1 is SGHAT and CDR2 is FQDESV (reference sequence). The sample consisted of PBMCs, mostly from graft donor cells, taken 360 days after TCRalphabeta/CD19-depleted stem cell transplant. The clonotype comes from a male patient under 10 years old who had a stem cell transplant for acute lymphoblastic leukemia, so the T cells may come from the graft donor. The chain joins TRBV11-1 to TRBJ2-1, with TRBD1 matching 7 bases. CDR3 bases: TGTGCCAGCAGCCCATCTAAGCAGGGGGTATATAGGAATGAGCAGTTCTTC. Its translation is CASSPSKQGVYRNEQFF.